The table lists the clone carrying this TCR beta chain with a few counts. Its antigen is as yet unknown. The data belong to a study of cytomegalovirus exposure and HLA in healthy donors. The PCR made use of 60 Vbeta and 13 Jbeta primers. Libraries were prepared by immunoSEQ multiplex PCR; TCRdb keeps only in-frame clonotypes and omits some of them. The sample consists of approximately 160,000 clones, around 85% of them appearing once. The CDR3 has 14 amino acids. The germline V gene encodes CDR1 MDHEN and CDR2 SYDVKM. The germline V and J ends were trimmed by 7 bases and 3 bases, with 15 bases remaining between them. The study's findings and limits: In a later analysis, specific HLA alleles were associated with 15,000 to 20,000 TCR beta sequences at a 0.05 false discovery rate. In vitro, a few CMV-associated chains proved specific for CMV antigens.

The source is a man aged 45 to 65 in good health and CMV-seropositive. The chain carries TRBV28 and TRBJ1-2; tentative D call: TRBD1 (5 bases). The specimen sequenced was PBMCs. The CDR3 protein is CASTTLGAYYGYTF. The DNA for the CDR3 is TGTGCCAGCACCACCCTTGGGGCCTACTATGGCTACACCTTC.